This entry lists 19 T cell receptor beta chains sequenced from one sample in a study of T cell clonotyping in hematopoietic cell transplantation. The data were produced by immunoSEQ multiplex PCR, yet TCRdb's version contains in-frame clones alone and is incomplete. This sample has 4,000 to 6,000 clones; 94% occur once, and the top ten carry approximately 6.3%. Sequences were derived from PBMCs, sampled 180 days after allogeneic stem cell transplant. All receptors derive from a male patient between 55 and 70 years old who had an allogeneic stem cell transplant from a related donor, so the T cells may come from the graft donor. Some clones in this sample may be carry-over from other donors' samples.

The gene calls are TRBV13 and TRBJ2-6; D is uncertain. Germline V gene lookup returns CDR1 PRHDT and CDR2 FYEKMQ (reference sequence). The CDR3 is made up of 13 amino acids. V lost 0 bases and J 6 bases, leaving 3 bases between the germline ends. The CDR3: CASSLGQANVLTF. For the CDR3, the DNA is TGTGCCAGCAGCTTAGGGCAGGCCAACGTCCTGACTTTC.

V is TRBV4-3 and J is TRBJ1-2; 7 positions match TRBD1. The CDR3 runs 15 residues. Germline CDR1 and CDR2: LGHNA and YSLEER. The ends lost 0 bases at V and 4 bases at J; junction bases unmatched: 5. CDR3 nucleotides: TGCGCCAGCAGCCAAGACCAGACAGGGTTCTATGGCTACACCTTC. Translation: CASSQDQTGFYGYTF.

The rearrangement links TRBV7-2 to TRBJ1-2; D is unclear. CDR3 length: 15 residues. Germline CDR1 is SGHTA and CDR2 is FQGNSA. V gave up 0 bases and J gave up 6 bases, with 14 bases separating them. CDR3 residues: CASSLASFRRDGYTF. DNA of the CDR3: TGTGCCAGCAGCTTAGCAAGTTTTAGGCGGGATGGCTACACCTTC.

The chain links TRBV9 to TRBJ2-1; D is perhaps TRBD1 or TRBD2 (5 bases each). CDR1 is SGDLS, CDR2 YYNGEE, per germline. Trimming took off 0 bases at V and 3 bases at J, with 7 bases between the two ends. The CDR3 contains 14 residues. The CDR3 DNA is TGTGCCAGCAGCGTAGGAGGGGTCTACAATGAGCAGTTCTTC. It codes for CASSVGGVYNEQFF.

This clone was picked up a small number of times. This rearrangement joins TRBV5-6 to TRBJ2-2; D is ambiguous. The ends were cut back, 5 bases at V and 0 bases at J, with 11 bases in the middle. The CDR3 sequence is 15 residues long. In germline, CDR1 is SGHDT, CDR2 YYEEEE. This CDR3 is CASRSYNANTGELFF. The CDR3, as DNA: TGTGCCAGCAGATCATACAATGCGAACACCGGGGAGCTGTTTTTT. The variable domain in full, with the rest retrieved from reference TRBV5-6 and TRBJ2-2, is DAGVTQSPTHLIKTRGQQVTLRCSPKSGHDTVSWYQQALGQGPQFIFQYYEEEERQRGNFPDRFSGHQFPNYSSELNVNALLLGDSALYLCASRSYNANTGELFFGEGSRLTVL.

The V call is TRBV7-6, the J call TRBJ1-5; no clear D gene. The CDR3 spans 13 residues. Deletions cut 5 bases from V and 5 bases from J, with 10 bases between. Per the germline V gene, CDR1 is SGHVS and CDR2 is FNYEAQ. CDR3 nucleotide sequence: TGTGCCAGCAGCACGGCCGAATATCAGCCCCAGCATTTT. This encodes CASSTAEYQPQHF.

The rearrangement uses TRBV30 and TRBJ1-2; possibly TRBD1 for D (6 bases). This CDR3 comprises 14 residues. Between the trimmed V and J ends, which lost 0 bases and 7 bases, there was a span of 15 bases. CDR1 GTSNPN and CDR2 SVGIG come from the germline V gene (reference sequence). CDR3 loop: CAWSVEPGVSGYTF. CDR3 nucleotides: TGTGCCTGGAGTGTAGAACCAGGGGTTTCTGGCTACACCTTC.

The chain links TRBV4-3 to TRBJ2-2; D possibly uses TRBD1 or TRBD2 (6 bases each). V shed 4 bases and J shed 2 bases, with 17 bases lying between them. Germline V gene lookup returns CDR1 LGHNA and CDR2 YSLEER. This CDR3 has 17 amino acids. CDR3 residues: CASSPWGRGGNTGELFF. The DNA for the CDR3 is TGCGCCAGCAGCCCCTGGGGGCGGGGCGGCAACACCGGGGAGCTGTTTTTT.

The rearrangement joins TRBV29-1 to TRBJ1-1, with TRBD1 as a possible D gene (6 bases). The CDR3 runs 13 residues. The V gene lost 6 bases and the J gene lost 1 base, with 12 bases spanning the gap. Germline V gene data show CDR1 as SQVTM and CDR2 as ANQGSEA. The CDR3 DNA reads TGCAGCGTGTGGGACACGAGGAACACTGAAGCTTTCTTT. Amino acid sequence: CSVWDTRNTEAFF.

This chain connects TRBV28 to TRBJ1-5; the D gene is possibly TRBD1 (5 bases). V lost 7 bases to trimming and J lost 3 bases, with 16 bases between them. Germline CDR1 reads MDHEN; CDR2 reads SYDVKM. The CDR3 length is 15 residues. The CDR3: CASKYGGGTNQPQHF. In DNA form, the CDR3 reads TGTGCCAGCAAGTACGGGGGGGGGACCAATCAGCCCCAGCATTTT.

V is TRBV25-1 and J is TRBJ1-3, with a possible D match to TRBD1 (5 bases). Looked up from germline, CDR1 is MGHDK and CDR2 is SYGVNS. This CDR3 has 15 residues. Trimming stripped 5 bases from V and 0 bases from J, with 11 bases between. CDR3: CASSPPGGSGNTIYF. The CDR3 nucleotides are TGTGCCAGCAGTCCCCCCGGGGGCTCTGGAAACACCATATATTTT.

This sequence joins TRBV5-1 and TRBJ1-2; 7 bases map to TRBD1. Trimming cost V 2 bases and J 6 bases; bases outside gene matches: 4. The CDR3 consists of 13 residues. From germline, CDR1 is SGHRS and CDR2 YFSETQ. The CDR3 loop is CASSFGRGNGYTF. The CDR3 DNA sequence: TGCGCCAGCAGCTTTGGCAGGGGGAATGGCTACACCTTC.

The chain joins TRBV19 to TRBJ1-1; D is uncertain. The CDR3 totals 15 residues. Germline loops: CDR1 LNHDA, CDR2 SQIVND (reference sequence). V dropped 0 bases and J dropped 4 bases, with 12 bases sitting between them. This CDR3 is CASSIDKMEGTEAFF. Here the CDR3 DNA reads TGTGCCAGTAGTATAGATAAAATGGAGGGCACTGAAGCTTTCTTT.

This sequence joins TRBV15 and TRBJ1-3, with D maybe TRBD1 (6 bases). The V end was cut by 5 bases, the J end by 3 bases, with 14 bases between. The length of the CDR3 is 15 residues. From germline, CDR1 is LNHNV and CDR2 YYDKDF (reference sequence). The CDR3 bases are TGTGCCACCAGCCCCTCCGGGGGGCTTGGAAACACCATATATTTT. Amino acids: CATSPSGGLGNTIYF.

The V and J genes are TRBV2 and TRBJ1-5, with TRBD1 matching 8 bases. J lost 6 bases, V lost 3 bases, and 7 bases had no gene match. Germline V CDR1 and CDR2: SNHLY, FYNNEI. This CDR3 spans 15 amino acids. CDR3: CASSEETGVVQPQHF. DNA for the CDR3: TGTGCCAGCAGTGAGGAGACAGGGGTGGTTCAGCCCCAGCATTTT.

CDR3 bases: TGTGCCTGCCGGGAGGAGGGTGAAGCTTTCTTT. It is translated as CACREEGEAFF. The rearrangement links TRBV30 to TRBJ1-1; D uncertain. The CDR3 runs 11 residues. CDR1 is GTSNPN and CDR2 is SVGIG in the germline V gene (reference sequence). Trimming shortened V by 6 bases and J by 7 bases, and 12 bases separated the two germline ends.

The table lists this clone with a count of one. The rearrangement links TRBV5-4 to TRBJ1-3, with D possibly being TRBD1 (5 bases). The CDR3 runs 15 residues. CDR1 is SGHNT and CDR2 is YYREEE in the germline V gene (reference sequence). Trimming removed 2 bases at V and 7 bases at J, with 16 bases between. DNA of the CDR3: TGTGCCAGCAGCTTTTTCTTGCCTACAGGCAACACCATATATTTT. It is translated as CASSFFLPTGNTIYF.

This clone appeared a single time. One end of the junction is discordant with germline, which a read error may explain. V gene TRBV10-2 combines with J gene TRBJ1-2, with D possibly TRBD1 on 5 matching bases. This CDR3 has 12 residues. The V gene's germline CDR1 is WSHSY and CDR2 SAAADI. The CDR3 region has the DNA TGCGTCAGCAGCCCAGGGAACTATGGCTACACCTTC. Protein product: CVSSPGNYGYTF.

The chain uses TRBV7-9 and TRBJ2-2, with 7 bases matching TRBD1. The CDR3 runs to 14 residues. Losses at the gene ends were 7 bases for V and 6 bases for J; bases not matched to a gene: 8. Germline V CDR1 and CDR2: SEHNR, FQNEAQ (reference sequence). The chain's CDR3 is CASNRQGTAGELFF. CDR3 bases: TGTGCCAGCAACCGACAGGGAACGGCCGGGGAGCTGTTTTTT. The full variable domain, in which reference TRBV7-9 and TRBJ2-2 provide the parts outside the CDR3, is DTGVSQNPRHKITKRGQNVTFRCDPISEHNRLYWYRQTLGQGPEFLTYFQNEAQLEKSRLLSDRFSAERPKGSFSTLEIQRTEQGDSAMYLCASNRQGTAGELFFGEGSRLTVL.